This T cell receptor beta chain was observed in a study of blood T cell repertoires in COVID-19 (dated by TCRdb to between 2020 and 2021). In terms of the full investigation: Samples from collaborators originated in the United States, Italy and Spain and spanned both the acute and convalescent phases of COVID-19. The prospective study material was composed of cDNA or gDNA derived from T cells, B-cell-depleted T cells, or PBMCs. The dataset comprised deeply sampled blood TCRbeta repertoires from subjects exposed to, actively infected with, or recovered from COVID-19. Where HLA class I and class II types were available, the types were taken from metadata supplied by the sample provider, not from assay-based typing. Samples came from the ongoing ImmuneRACE study (first 160 participants) plus 1,254 subjects from 6 global collaborators. A de-identified subject ID, COVID-19 status, age in years and sex were almost always included in the sample metadata. The repertoires were made available in a free public database intended to serve as a resource for research on the immune response to SARS-CoV-2.

As to this clone: Its antigen is still unknown. Base-call qualities are not available, and no considerably larger clone is one nucleotide away.

Each collaborating institution followed its own protocols to collect whole blood in K2EDTA tubes. For TCRbeta analysis, collaborators shipped samples as frozen whole blood, isolated PBMCs, or DNA extracted from either of those sample types. V is shortened by 5 bases, J by 5 bases, and the region joining them spans 13 bases. Via the germline V gene, CDR1 is SGHNT and CDR2 YENEEA. From cysteine to phenylalanine, the CDR3 is 14 amino acids long. Solely the CDR3 DNA is kept, with 42 bases framed from the first base. General study outcomes and caveats: The quantity of clinical and demographic metadata differed by source and by participant and was supplied without curation.

The immunoSEQ Assay, a bias-controlled multiplex PCR, was used to amplify TCRbeta CDR3 regions from genomic DNA. Per the original workflow: Nucleated cell counts per sample were estimated from amplification of reference gene primers within the assay. To quantify the absolute abundance of each unique TCRbeta CDR3 rearrangement, sequence reads were collapsed and filtered. For each sample, productive Simpson clonality was calculated by taking the square root of Simpson's diversity index across productive rearrangements. Sourced from immuneACCESS, this table was stored by TCRdb with only in-frame sequences that have V and J called. A share of the clones is absent; for the studies checked, an unresolved V gene accounts for under half, and the remainder has no known explanation. V, J and clone size reflect that table, while D and trimming were determined from the DNA. The table for this sample lists approximately 56,000 clones; around 84% of them were counted only once. 10% to 15% of the sample belongs to the ten largest clones.

This chain joins TRBV11-3 to TRBJ2-1, with TRBD2 as a weak D call on 6 bases. Sequenced: peripheral blood. This receptor was obtained from a woman of 80 years or more with acute or convalescent COVID-19. The nucleotide sequence reads as follows: TGTGCCAGCAGCAACGCGGGACTTAACAATGAGCAGTTCTTC. This gives the protein CASSNAGLNNEQFF.